This TCR beta chain was captured in a study of preoperative IRX-2 immunotherapy in early breast cancer. Trimming took 5 bases from V and 5 from J; bases not matched to a gene: 12. CDR3 length: 16 residues. The V gene's germline CDR1 is MDHEN and CDR2 SYDVKM. The table came from immunoSEQ multiplex PCR; TCRdb's copy has only in-frame clones and leaves some out. This sample has some 30,000 clones, with around 92% found just once. The treatment denotes: preoperative locoregional IRX-2 cytokine immunotherapy. Samples came from a phase Ib trial of preoperative locoregional IRX-2 cytokine immunotherapy. This chain links TRBV28 with TRBJ2-5; 9 bases fit TRBD2. The sequence was obtained from a human donor with breast cancer. Sequenced material: tumor tissue, taken after IRX-2 immunotherapy. The CDR3 protein is CASSVSLAGQRETQYF. DNA of the CDR3: TGTGCCAGCAGTGTGAGCCTAGCGGGGCAGAGGGAGACCCAGTACTTC.